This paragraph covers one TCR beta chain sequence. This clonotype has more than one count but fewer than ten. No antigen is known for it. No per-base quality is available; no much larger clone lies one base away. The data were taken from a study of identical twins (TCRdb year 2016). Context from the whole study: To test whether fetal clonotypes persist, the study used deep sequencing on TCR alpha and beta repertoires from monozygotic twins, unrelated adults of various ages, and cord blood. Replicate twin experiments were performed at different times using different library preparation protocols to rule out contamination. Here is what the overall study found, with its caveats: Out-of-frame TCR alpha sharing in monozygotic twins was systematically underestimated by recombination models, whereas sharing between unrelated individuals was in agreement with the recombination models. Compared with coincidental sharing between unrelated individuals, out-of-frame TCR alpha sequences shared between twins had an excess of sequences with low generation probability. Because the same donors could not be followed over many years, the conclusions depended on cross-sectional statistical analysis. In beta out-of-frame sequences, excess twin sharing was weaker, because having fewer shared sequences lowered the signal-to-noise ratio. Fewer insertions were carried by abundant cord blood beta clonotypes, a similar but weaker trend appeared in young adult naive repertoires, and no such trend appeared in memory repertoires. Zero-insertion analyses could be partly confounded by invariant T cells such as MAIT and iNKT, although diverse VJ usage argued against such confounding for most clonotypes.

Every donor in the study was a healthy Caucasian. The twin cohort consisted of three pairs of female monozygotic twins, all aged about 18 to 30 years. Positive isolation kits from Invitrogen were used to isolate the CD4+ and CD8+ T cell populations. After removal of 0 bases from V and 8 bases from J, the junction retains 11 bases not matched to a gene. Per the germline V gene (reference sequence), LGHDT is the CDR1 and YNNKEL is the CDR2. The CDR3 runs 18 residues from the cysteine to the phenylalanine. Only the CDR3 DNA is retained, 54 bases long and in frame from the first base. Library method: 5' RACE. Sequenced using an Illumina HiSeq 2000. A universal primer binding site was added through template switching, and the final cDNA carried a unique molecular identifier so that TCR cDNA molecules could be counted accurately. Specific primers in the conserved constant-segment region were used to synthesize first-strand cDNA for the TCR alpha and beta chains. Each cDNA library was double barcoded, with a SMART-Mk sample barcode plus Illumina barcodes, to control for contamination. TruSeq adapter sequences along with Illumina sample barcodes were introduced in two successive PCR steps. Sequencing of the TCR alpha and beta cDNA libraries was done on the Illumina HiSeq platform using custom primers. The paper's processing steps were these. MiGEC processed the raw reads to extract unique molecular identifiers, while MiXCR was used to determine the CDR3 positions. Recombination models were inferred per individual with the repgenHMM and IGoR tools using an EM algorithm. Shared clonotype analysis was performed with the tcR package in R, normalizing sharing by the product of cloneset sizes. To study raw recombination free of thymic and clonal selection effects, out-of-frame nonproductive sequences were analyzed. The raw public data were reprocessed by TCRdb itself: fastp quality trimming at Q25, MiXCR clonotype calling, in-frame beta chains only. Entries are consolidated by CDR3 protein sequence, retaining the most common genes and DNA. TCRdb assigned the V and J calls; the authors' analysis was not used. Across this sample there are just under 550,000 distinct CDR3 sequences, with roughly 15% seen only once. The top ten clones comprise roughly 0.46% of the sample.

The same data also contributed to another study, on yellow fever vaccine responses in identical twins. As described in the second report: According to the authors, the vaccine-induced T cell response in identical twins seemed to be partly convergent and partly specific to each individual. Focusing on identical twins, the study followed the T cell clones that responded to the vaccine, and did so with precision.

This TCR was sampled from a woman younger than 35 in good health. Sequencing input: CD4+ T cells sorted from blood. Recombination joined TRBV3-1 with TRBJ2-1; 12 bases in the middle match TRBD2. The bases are TGTGCCAGCAGCCAAGACGTTTGGACTAGCGGGACACTCGATGAGCAGTTCTTC. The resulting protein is CASSQDVWTSGTLDEQFF.